The rows below give T cell receptor beta chains drawn from one sample of a study of blood T cell repertoires in COVID-19. Assay used: immunoSEQ multiplex PCR; TCRdb lists only in-frame clones, some missing. The repertoire includes over 120,000 clones, around 89% of them detected once, and 2.5% to 3% sits in the top ten. Sequenced sample: peripheral blood. Receptors originate from a man aged 55 to 70 with active or convalescent COVID-19. The CDR3 runs from the conserved cysteine through the conserved F or W. A D gene is named only where the DNA matches it firmly. Clone size is given for some rows only: seen once, a few or many times, or a class if the clone is expanded.

j_call: TRBJ2-6; d_call: TRBD1; clone_size: once; v_call: TRBV19; cdr3_aa: CASTDRGSGANVLTF; cdr3_nt: TGTGCCAGTACCGACAGGGGGTCTGGGGCCAACGTCCTGACTTTC
j_call: TRBJ2-7; d_call: .; clone_size: .; v_call: TRBV18; cdr3_aa: CASSPSDNRYYEQYF; cdr3_nt: TGTGCCAGCTCACCATCGGACAACCGTTACTACGAGCAGTACTTC
j_call: TRBJ2-7; d_call: TRBD2; clone_size: .; v_call: TRBV4-2; cdr3_aa: CASSRGGSARAFYEQYF; cdr3_nt: TGTGCCAGCAGCCGGGGGGGTTCGGCCCGGGCCTTCTACGAGCAGTACTTC
j_call: TRBJ2-7; d_call: TRBD2; clone_size: .; v_call: TRBV6-5; cdr3_aa: CASSSPGLAGSYEQYF; cdr3_nt: TGTGCCAGCAGTTCGCCGGGACTAGCGGGGTCCTACGAGCAGTACTTC
j_call: TRBJ1-1; d_call: .; clone_size: .; v_call: TRBV10-3; cdr3_aa: CAISEGILAARMNTEAFF; cdr3_nt: TGTGCCATCAGTGAGGGTATTCTCGCAGCTAGAATGAACACTGAAGCTTTCTTT
j_call: TRBJ2-5; d_call: TRBD1; clone_size: .; v_call: TRBV27; cdr3_aa: CASSPRQGQGQTQYF; cdr3_nt: TGTGCCAGCAGCCCTAGACAGGGGCAGGGCCAGACCCAGTACTTC
j_call: TRBJ1-5; d_call: .; clone_size: .; v_call: TRBV2; cdr3_aa: CASAGRGAGNQPQHF; cdr3_nt: TGTGCCAGCGCGGGTCGGGGGGCGGGCAATCAGCCCCAGCATTTT
j_call: TRBJ2-1; d_call: .; clone_size: .; v_call: TRBV5-1; cdr3_aa: CASSLTGSYNEQFF; cdr3_nt: TGCGCCAGCAGTCTAACAGGGTCCTACAATGAGCAGTTCTTC
j_call: TRBJ1-3; d_call: .; clone_size: .; v_call: TRBV18; cdr3_aa: CASSLDLTGNTIYF; cdr3_nt: TGTGCCAGCTCACTGGACTTAACTGGAAACACCATATATTTT
j_call: TRBJ1-1; d_call: TRBD1; clone_size: .; v_call: TRBV28; cdr3_aa: CASSLGDRGAFF; cdr3_nt: TGTGCCAGCAGTTTAGGGGACAGGGGTGCTTTCTTT
j_call: TRBJ1-2; d_call: .; clone_size: .; v_call: TRBV29-1; cdr3_aa: CSVDLTLGYGYTF; cdr3_nt: TGCAGCGTTGATCTGACCCTCGGGTATGGCTACACCTTC
j_call: TRBJ2-5; d_call: TRBD2; clone_size: .; v_call: TRBV3-1/TRBV3-2; cdr3_aa: CASSQVDLAGVRQETQYF; cdr3_nt: TGTGCCAGCAGCCAAGTCGACCTAGCGGGAGTAAGGCAAGAGACCCAGTACTTC
j_call: TRBJ1-1; d_call: TRBD1; clone_size: .; v_call: TRBV4-3; cdr3_aa: CASSQVTGGTEAFF; cdr3_nt: TGCGCCAGCAGCCAAGTGACAGGGGGCACTGAAGCTTTCTTT
j_call: TRBJ2-7; d_call: .; clone_size: .; v_call: TRBV13; cdr3_aa: CASSLDSLSYEQYF; cdr3_nt: TGTGCCAGCAGCTTAGACAGCCTTAGCTACGAGCAGTACTTC
j_call: TRBJ2-3; d_call: .; clone_size: .; v_call: TRBV5-4; cdr3_aa: CASSLTGLSTDTQYF; cdr3_nt: TGTGCCAGCAGCTTGACAGGGCTTAGCACAGATACGCAGTATTTT
j_call: TRBJ2-7; d_call: TRBD2; clone_size: .; v_call: TRBV7-2; cdr3_aa: CASSLQAGSSREQYF; cdr3_nt: TGTGCCAGCAGCTTACAAGCGGGGTCGAGTAGAGAGCAGTACTTC
j_call: TRBJ2-3; d_call: .; clone_size: once; v_call: TRBV28; cdr3_aa: CASVEVDTDTQYF; cdr3_nt: TGTGCCAGCGTGGAGGTCGACACAGATACGCAGTATTTT
j_call: TRBJ2-5; d_call: TRBD2; clone_size: .; v_call: TRBV10-1; cdr3_aa: CASSESGLAQYF; cdr3_nt: TGCGCCAGCAGTGAGTCTGGACTAGCCCAGTACTTC
j_call: TRBJ2-7; d_call: TRBD1; clone_size: .; v_call: TRBV19; cdr3_aa: CASSPGGNYEQYF; cdr3_nt: TGTGCCAGTAGTCCAGGGGGCAACTACGAGCAGTACTTC
j_call: TRBJ2-7; d_call: TRBD2; clone_size: few; v_call: TRBV10-1; cdr3_aa: CASSERGLAGEQYF; cdr3_nt: TGCGCCAGCAGTGAGAGGGGACTAGCGGGTGAGCAGTACTTC
j_call: TRBJ2-7; d_call: TRBD2; clone_size: once; v_call: TRBV30; cdr3_aa: CAWSLGTSKGYREQYF; cdr3_nt: TGTGCCTGGAGTCTCGGGACTAGCAAGGGATATAGGGAGCAGTACTTC
j_call: TRBJ1-1; d_call: TRBD1; clone_size: .; v_call: TRBV4-2; cdr3_aa: CASSPQGGMHTEAFF; cdr3_nt: TGTGCCAGCAGCCCCCAGGGGGGTATGCACACTGAAGCTTTCTTT
j_call: TRBJ2-7; d_call: TRBD1; clone_size: once; v_call: TRBV5-4; cdr3_aa: CASSSSRTGIKKQYF; cdr3_nt: TGTGCCAGCAGCTCCTCCCGGACAGGGATTAAGAAGCAGTACTTC
j_call: TRBJ1-2; d_call: .; clone_size: .; v_call: TRBV18; cdr3_aa: CASSPMTGASSTRNYGYTF; cdr3_nt: TGTGCCAGCTCACCAATGACAGGCGCATCCTCCACAAGAAACTATGGCTACACCTTC
j_call: TRBJ1-5; d_call: .; clone_size: .; v_call: TRBV28; cdr3_aa: CASSLWSQGVAQHF; cdr3_nt: TGTGCCAGCAGTTTATGGTCCCAAGGAGTGGCCCAGCATTTT
j_call: TRBJ2-1; d_call: TRBD2; clone_size: .; v_call: TRBV4-3; cdr3_aa: CASSPGKSGSARSEQFF; cdr3_nt: TGCGCCAGCAGCCCTGGGAAAAGCGGGAGCGCCCGGAGTGAGCAGTTCTTC
j_call: TRBJ1-1; d_call: .; clone_size: .; v_call: TRBV5-1; cdr3_aa: CASSLSGRGMNTEAFF; cdr3_nt: TGCGCCAGCAGCTTGTCGGGTCGGGGTATGAACACTGAAGCTTTCTTT
j_call: TRBJ2-2; d_call: .; clone_size: .; v_call: TRBV7-2; cdr3_aa: CASSRARDRELFF; cdr3_nt: TGTGCCAGCAGCCGGGCCAGGGATCGGGAGCTGTTTTTT
j_call: TRBJ1-5; d_call: TRBD1; clone_size: once; v_call: TRBV28; cdr3_aa: CASSLIWTGGGQPQHF; cdr3_nt: TGTGCCAGCAGTTTAATCTGGACAGGGGGAGGCCAGCCCCAGCATTTT